The T cell receptor beta chain under discussion was sequenced for a study of blood T cell repertoires in COVID-19. Turning to the study itself: T cells, B-cell-depleted T cells, or PBMCs supplied cDNA or gDNA.

Profiling relied on immunoSEQ multiplex PCR, and the TCRdb table lists in-frame clones only, not all of them. This table holds about 250,000 clones, over 80% found once. Individuals aged roughly 18 to 95 years were recruited from around 22 US areas. Participant reports of clinical history set cohort assignment. CDR3 size: 16 residues. V lost 2 bases and J 0 bases, leaving 11 bases between the germline ends. Germline V gene lookup returns CDR1 ENHRY and CDR2 SYGVKD. Sequencing input: PBMCs or T cells enriched from blood (not recorded which). The TCR sequence derives from a woman aged 30 to 39 with acute COVID-19. V gene TRBV10-3 combines with J gene TRBJ1-3, with D tentatively TRBD1 (5 bases). The CDR3 spells CAISEPMGGSGNTIYF. CDR3 in DNA: TGTGCCATCAGTGAGCCGATGGGGGGCTCTGGAAACACCATATATTTT.